This T cell receptor (beta chain) was identified in a study of pediatric ulcerative colitis. Study-wide results and caveats: Blood samples from a couple of patients yielded substantially fewer templates and were excluded from blood-rectal overlap analysis.

A note on this clone: Its antigen is undetermined.

The survey-level immunoSEQ assay was used. Produced via immunoSEQ multiplex PCR; TCRdb's table is partial and in-frame only. The table shows about 5,200 clones, with 80% to 90% occurring only once. The CDR3 length is 18 residues. The J segment lost 1 base and the V segment lost 5 bases, leaving 10 bases of the junction unmatched. Germline V gives CDR1 MDHEN, CDR2 SYDVKM. The receptor comes from a boy aged 10-17 years with mild ulcerative colitis. The rearrangement joins TRBV28 to TRBJ1-6; 8 bases line up with TRBD1. Input material: blood. The CDR3 bases are TGTGCCAGCAGTCCCGGACAGGGAGGTACTTCCTATAATTCACCCCTCCACTTT. The encoded protein is CASSPGQGGTSYNSPLHF. The full variable domain, with the rest looked up from reference TRBV28 and TRBJ1-6, is DVKVTQSSRYLVKRTGEKVFLECVQDMDHENMFWYRQDPGLGLRLIYFSYDVKMKEKGDIPEGYSVSREKKERFSLILESASTNQTSMYLCASSPGQGGTSYNSPLHFGNGTRLTVT.